This passage covers 12 T cell receptor beta chains from one sample sequenced in a study of early T cells in non-severe SARS-CoV-2 infection. TCRdb reprocessed the 5' RACE reads with MiXCR, giving one entry per CDR3 protein. The sample contains about 39,000 distinct CDR3 sequences, roughly 5% of which appear only once. The sample was whole blood. Receptor source: an adult who was a healthcare worker with PCR-confirmed SARS-CoV-2 infection or an uninfected control (not recorded which).

In its sample, this clonotype was seen a few times. The gene calls are TRBV11-1 and TRBJ2-7; 9 positions match TRBD1. The CDR3 has 14 residues. CDR1 SGHAT and CDR2 FQDESV come from the germline V gene (reference sequence). The junction had 3 bases not matched to a gene; V was cut back by 3 bases and J by 3 bases. The CDR3 loop is CASSFGTGIYEQYF. The CDR3 bases are TGTGCCAGCAGCTTCGGGACAGGGATCTACGAGCAGTACTTC.

The chain employs TRBV6-5 and TRBJ2-1; 8 nucleotides line up with TRBD1. From germline, CDR1 is MNHEY and CDR2 SVGAGI. The length of the CDR3 is 16 residues. V lost 0 bases to trimming and J lost 6 bases; unmatched junction nucleotides: 7. The CDR3 loop reads CASSYSRAGGFNEQFF. CDR3 in DNA: TGTGCCAGCAGTTACTCGAGGGCAGGGGGCTTCAATGAGCAGTTCTTC.

In this sample, this clonotype turned up many times. The rearrangement joins TRBV5-5 to TRBJ2-1; D may be TRBD2 (6 bases). This CDR3 comprises 12 residues. CDR1 is SGHKS and CDR2 is YYEKEE in the germline V gene (reference sequence). V was shortened by 6 bases and J by 8 bases, with 12 bases between the two germline ends. The DNA of the CDR3 is TGTGCCAGCACCCGGGAGAGCTATGAGCAGTTCTTC. It specifies CASTRESYEQFF. The full variable domain, its missing parts supplied by reference TRBV5-5 and TRBJ2-1, is DAGVTQSPTHLIKTRGQQVTLRCSPISGHKSVSWYQQVLGQGPQFIFQYYEKEERGRGNFPDRFSARQFPNYSSELNVNALLLGDSALYLCASTRESYEQFFGPGTRLTVL.

This clonotype was seen at least ten times. The rearrangement uses TRBV18 and TRBJ2-1; TRBD2 matches 14 bases. V trimming: 3 bases; J trimming: 9 bases; junction bases outside the gene matches: 4. The CDR3 is made up of 15 amino acids. Germline loops: CDR1 KGHSH, CDR2 LQKENI. CDR3 sequence: CASSPGLAGAGEQFF. CDR3 coding DNA: TGTGCCAGCTCACCGGGACTAGCGGGAGCCGGTGAGCAGTTCTTC.

The chain couples TRBV12-3 or TRBV12-4 to TRBJ2-2; D possibly corresponds to TRBD1 (6 bases). The CDR3 covers 14 residues. Trimming pared 6 bases from V and 6 bases from J, leaving 14 bases between. The DNA for the CDR3 is TGTGCCAGCAGCGCGGACAGTCCTCCCGGGGAGCTGTTTTTT. Its translation: CASSADSPPGELFF.

This clonotype appeared a few times. The CDR3 protein is CASSSGTGLTDTQYF. The CDR3 nucleotides are TGTGCCAGCAGCTCCGGGACTGGACTCACAGATACGCAGTATTTT. V and J are TRBV11-3 and TRBJ2-3; possibly TRBD2 for D (6 bases). Per the germline V gene, CDR1 is SGHNT and CDR2 is YENEEA. The V gene lost 4 bases and the J gene lost 2 bases, with 13 bases spanning the gap. The CDR3 sequence is 15 residues long.

In this sample, this clonotype turned up a few times. As DNA, the CDR3 is TGTGCCAGCAGCTTAGTGAGGGACGTGGGAATCGCAGATACGCAGTATTTT. Encoded protein: CASSLVRDVGIADTQYF. The chain joins TRBV7-9 to TRBJ2-3, with D perhaps matching TRBD1 or TRBD2 (5 bases each). The CDR3 runs to 17 residues. V was cut by 1 base and J by 4 bases, with 18 bases left in between. Germline V CDR1 and CDR2: SEHNR, FQNEAQ (reference sequence).

This clonotype was counted between two and nine times. This sequence joins TRBV6-6 and TRBJ2-7; 7 bases match TRBD1. With 6 bases clipped from V and 0 bases from J, the junction kept 11 bases outside the gene matches. This CDR3 contains 16 residues. In germline, CDR1 is MNHNY, CDR2 SVGAGI (reference sequence). This chain's CDR3 is CASSPYGQATSYEQYF. The CDR3 nucleotides read TGTGCCAGCAGCCCCTACGGACAGGCGACCTCCTACGAGCAGTACTTC.

At least ten counts were recorded for this clonotype. The gene calls are TRBV7-9 and TRBJ2-5; D may be TRBD1 (5 bases). Germline values: CDR1 SEHNR, CDR2 FQNEAQ (reference sequence). Trimming left V 3 bases short and J 0 bases short, with 8 bases between. This CDR3 comprises 14 residues. CDR3 amino acids: CASSLTEYQETQYF. CDR3 sequence (DNA): TGTGCCAGCAGCTTGACAGAGTACCAAGAGACCCAGTACTTC.

This clonotype was seen repeatedly, ten times or more. The chain links TRBV5-1 to TRBJ2-1; D perhaps matches TRBD1 (5 bases). The CDR3 runs to 14 residues. Trimming removed 9 bases from V and 5 bases from J, with 18 bases in between. Germline values: CDR1 SGHRS, CDR2 YFSETQ. The CDR3 protein is CATKGATANNEQFF. The CDR3 DNA sequence: TGCGCCACCAAAGGGGCCACCGCCAACAATGAGCAGTTCTTC. The full variable domain, with the rest looked up from reference TRBV5-1 and TRBJ2-1, is KAGVTQTPRYLIKTRGQQVTLSCSPISGHRSVSWYQQTPGQGLQFLFEYFSETQRNKGNFPGRFSGRQFSNSRSEMNVSTLELGDSALYLCATKGATANNEQFFGPGTRLTVL.

The sample holds many counts of this clonotype. V is TRBV3-1 and J is TRBJ2-5; D remains unclear. V dropped 2 bases and J dropped 1 base, with 2 bases sitting between them. CDR1 is LGHDT, CDR2 YNNKEL, per germline (reference sequence). CDR3 length: 12 amino acids. DNA for the CDR3: TGTGCCAGCAGCCAACTCCAAGAGACCCAGTACTTC. Protein product: CASSQLQETQYF.

This clonotype has a count of ten or more. V is TRBV6-1 and J is TRBJ2-5, with 12 bases lining up with TRBD2. This CDR3 has 15 residues. Germline loops: CDR1 MNHNS, CDR2 SASEGT. V lost 5 bases and J lost 5; bases outside the gene matches: 6. CDR3 in amino acids: CASSSRLAGAETQYF. The CDR3, as DNA: TGTGCCAGCAGTTCCCGACTAGCGGGAGCCGAGACCCAGTACTTC.